This T cell receptor beta chain was observed in a study of Ad26.COV2.S vaccination and SARS-CoV-2 variants. Study-wide results and caveats: Recipients of either vaccine or placebo displayed similar breadth of non-spike TCRs.

As to this clone: Its antigen remains unidentified.

Assay: immunoSEQ multiplex PCR; the TCRdb copy retains only in-frame clones and omits some. The data show some 480,000 clones, 70% to 90% seen once. CDR3 length equals 14 residues. Trimming took 3 bases from V and 4 from J, leaving 10 bases between them. Germline V lookup: CDR1 LNHDA, CDR2 SQIVND (reference sequence). Treatment described: around 19 received Ad26.COV2.S at low or high dose, single or two shots; about 5 received placebo; per-sample allocation not given. Sampling occurred on day 63 after the first vaccine or placebo injection. Ad26 vector vaccine expressed Wuhan-strain SARS-CoV-2 spike. The rearrangement uses TRBV19 and TRBJ1-5, with D perhaps matching TRBD1 (6 bases). Source: peripheral blood, taken in a trial of Ad26.COV2.S vaccine versus placebo. The receptor was derived from a person aged 18-60 years who received the Ad26.COV2.S COVID-19 vaccine or a placebo. The CDR3 loop reads CASSISGTNQPQHF. The DNA for the CDR3 is TGTGCCAGTAGTATCTCAGGGACAAATCAGCCCCAGCATTTT.